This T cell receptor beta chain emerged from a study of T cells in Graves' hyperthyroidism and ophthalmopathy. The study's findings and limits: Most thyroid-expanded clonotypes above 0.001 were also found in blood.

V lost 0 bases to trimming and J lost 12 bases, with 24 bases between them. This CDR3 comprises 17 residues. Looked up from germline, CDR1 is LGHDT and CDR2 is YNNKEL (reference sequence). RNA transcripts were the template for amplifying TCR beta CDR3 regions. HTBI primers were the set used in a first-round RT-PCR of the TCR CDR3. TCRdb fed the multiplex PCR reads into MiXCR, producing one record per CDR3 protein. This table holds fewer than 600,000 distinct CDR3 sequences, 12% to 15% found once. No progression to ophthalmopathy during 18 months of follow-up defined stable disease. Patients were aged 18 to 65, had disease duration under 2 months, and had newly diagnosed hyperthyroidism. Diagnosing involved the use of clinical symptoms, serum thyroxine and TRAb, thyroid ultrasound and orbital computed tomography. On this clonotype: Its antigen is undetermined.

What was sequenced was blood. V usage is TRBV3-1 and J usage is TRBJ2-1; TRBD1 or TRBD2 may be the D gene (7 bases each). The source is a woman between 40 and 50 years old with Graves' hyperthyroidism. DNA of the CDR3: TGTGCCAGCAGCCAAGATATTGGGGCAGGGGGGGCCCTGGCGCAGTTCTTC. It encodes CASSQDIGAGGALAQFF.